Listed here are 8 T cell receptor beta chains from one sample, sequenced in a study of OX40 agonist ivuxolimab in advanced cancers. Measured with immunoSEQ multiplex PCR; TCRdb has only the in-frame clones, and not every one. The sample gives fewer than 65,000 clones, around 87% of which show up once; about 5.6% is in the top ten. Sample: CD4+ or CD8+ T cells sorted from blood, taken in a trial of the OX40 agonist ivuxolimab. These receptors were obtained from an adult with an advanced solid tumor such as melanoma, head and neck, liver or kidney cancer.

This rearrangement joins TRBV5-6 to TRBJ1-2; D call uncertain. The germline gives CDR1 SGHDT, CDR2 YYEEEE. The CDR3 spans 11 residues. V was clipped by 3 bases and J by 7 bases, with 7 bases between them. For the CDR3, the DNA is TGTGCCAGCAGCTGGAAGAGTGGCTACACCTTC. Translation gives CASSWKSGYTF.

A single count supports this clone. The J gene is TRBJ1-1, the V gene TRBV11-2; TRBD1 is a possible D gene (6 bases). CDR3 length equals 13 residues. V was clipped by 4 bases and J by 8 bases, with 14 bases between them. CDR1 SGHAT and CDR2 FQNNGV come from the germline V gene. In DNA form, the CDR3 reads TGTGCCAGCAGCTCCCCTTTGGGGGGCGAAGCTTTCTTT. Translation gives CASSSPLGGEAFF.

The genes are TRBV7-6 and TRBJ1-3, with TRBD1 matching over 9 bases. Germline assignment: CDR1 SGHVS and CDR2 FNYEAQ. The CDR3 consists of 16 residues. Trimming took 5 bases from V and 5 from J; bases not matched to a gene: 10. In DNA, the CDR3 is TGTGCCAGCAGCCACGCCGGGACAGGGAGGAGAAACACCATATATTTT. Protein product: CASSHAGTGRRNTIYF.

The chain combines TRBV7-2 with TRBJ2-3; maybe TRBD1 (7 bases). V lost 4 bases to trimming and J lost 4 bases, with 12 bases between them. CDR1 and CDR2 from the germline V gene are SGHTA and FQGNSA. The CDR3 sequence is 14 residues long. CDR3 residues: CASSSPGGPDTQYF. In DNA, the CDR3 is TGTGCCAGCAGCTCCCCAGGGGGGCCAGATACGCAGTATTTT.

The J gene is TRBJ1-2, the V gene TRBV2; D unclear. Germline V gene data show CDR1 as SNHLY and CDR2 as FYNNEI. The CDR3 is 13 residues long. V was cut by 6 bases and J by 4 bases, with 12 bases left in between. This CDR3 is CASSSGRGYGYTF. The CDR3 nucleotides are TGTGCCAGCAGCAGCGGACGGGGCTATGGCTACACCTTC.

The rearrangement uses TRBV30 and TRBJ1-3, with TRBD1 matching 8 bases. This CDR3 is built from 15 residues. Germline V lookup: CDR1 GTSNPN, CDR2 SVGIG (reference sequence). V lost 2 bases to trimming and J lost 3 bases; unmatched junction nucleotides: 6. The CDR3 is CAWSSLDRDGNTIYF. CDR3 bases: TGTGCCTGGAGTTCTCTGGACAGGGATGGAAACACCATATATTTT.

V gene TRBV9 combines with J gene TRBJ1-3; D is ambiguous. The V end was cut by 2 bases, the J end by 3 bases, with 12 bases between. This CDR3 has 15 amino acids. Germline CDR1 reads SGDLS; CDR2 reads YYNGEE. This CDR3 is CASSVGGIGGNTIYF. For the CDR3, the DNA is TGTGCCAGCAGCGTCGGAGGGATCGGTGGAAACACCATATATTTT.

This clone occurred once. The gene calls are TRBV29-1 and TRBJ1-1; perhaps TRBD1 as D (6 bases). Looked up from germline, CDR1 is SQVTM and CDR2 is ANQGSEA. The V gene lost 6 bases and the J gene lost 6 bases, with 17 bases spanning the gap. The CDR3 extends over 13 amino acids. The CDR3 DNA follows: TGCAGCGTCGCCCCGGGGGGCGCAGCTGAAGCTTTCTTT. Translation: CSVAPGGAAEAFF.